This T cell receptor (beta chain) was identified during a study of PD-L1 blockade in urothelial cancer. About the research overall: Enrolled patients had been treated previously with 0 to 3 chemotherapy regimens.

The germline gives CDR1 SGHAT, CDR2 FQNNGV. V was shortened by 1 base and J by 3 bases, with 12 bases between the two germline ends. This CDR3 contains 16 residues. As to time point: peripheral blood 6 weeks after treatment start. Added to each PCR by spiking were synthetic TCR analog templates. Method: immunoSEQ multiplex PCR; TCRdb's copy keeps in-frame clones and lacks some. The sample contains nearly 45,000 clones, roughly 86% of which appear only once. This clone was counted once. The specimen comprised PBMCs, sampled around atezolizumab (anti-PD-L1) treatment. The chain is built from TRBV11-2 and TRBJ2-2, with D hard to call. The sequence derives from a man between 60 and 75 years old with urothelial cancer. CDR3 loop: CASSLGFTSDTGELFF. CDR3 sequence (DNA): TGTGCCAGCAGCTTAGGGTTTACGTCGGACACCGGGGAGCTGTTTTTT.